This TCR beta chain appears in the sequencing data of a study of human T cells and chemical hapten exposure. V lost 0 bases, J lost 2 bases, and 5 bases lay in between. This CDR3 comprises 14 residues. CDR1 and CDR2 (germline): LGHNA, YNFKEQ. Only a few counts were recorded for this clonotype. The library gave individual cDNA molecules unique molecular identifiers. TCRdb independently ran MiXCR on the RACE reads; one entry per CDR3 protein. The table shows a few hundred thousand distinct CDR3 sequences, with about 6.3% occurring only once. Time point meaning: patch test 2, 6 weeks after DPC sensitization. As to treatment: therapeutic diphenylcyclopropenone sensitization with weekly scalp DPC. It was unfractionated whole blood from which total RNA was extracted.

The chain carries TRBV4-2 and TRBJ1-5; D is ambiguous. The TCR comes from a woman aged 18-29 years with alopecia areata. Some clones in this sample may be carry-over from other donors' samples. This material consisted of whole blood, taken in connection with sensitization to the hapten diphenylcyclopropenone (DPC). CDR3 bases: TGTGCCAGCAGCCAAGATCTTCGCAATCAGCCCCAGCATTTT. It is translated as CASSQDLRNQPQHF.